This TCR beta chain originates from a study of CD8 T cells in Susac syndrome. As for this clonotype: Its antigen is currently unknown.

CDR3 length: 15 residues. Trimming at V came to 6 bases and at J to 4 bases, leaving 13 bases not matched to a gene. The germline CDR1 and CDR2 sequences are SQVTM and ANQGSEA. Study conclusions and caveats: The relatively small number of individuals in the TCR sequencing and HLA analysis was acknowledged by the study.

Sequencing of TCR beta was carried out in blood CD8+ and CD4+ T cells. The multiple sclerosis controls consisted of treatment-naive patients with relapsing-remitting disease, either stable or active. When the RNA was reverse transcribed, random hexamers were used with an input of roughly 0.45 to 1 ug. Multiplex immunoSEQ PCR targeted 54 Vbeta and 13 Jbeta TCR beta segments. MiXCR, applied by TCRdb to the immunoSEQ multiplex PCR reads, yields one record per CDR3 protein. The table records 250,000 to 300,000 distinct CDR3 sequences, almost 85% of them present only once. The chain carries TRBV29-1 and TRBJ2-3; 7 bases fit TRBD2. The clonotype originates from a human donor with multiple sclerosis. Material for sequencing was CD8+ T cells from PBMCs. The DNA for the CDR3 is TGCAGCGTACGCCCGACGGGGGGTTATGCAGATACGCAGTATTTT. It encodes CSVRPTGGYADTQYF.